This T cell receptor (beta chain) stems from a study of blood T cell repertoires in COVID-19. In the original workflow: Nucleated cell number was recorded as an estimate derived from reference gene primer amplification. Method: immunoSEQ multiplex PCR; TCRdb's copy keeps in-frame clones and lacks some. That table is the source of V, J and clone size, and D and trimming were worked out from the DNA. Here the sample spans more than 300,000 clones, more than 75% being singletons. Trimming shortened V by 1 base and J by 0 bases, and 7 bases separated the two germline ends. In germline, CDR1 is SEHNR, CDR2 FQNEAQ (reference sequence). This CDR3 contains 15 residues.

This TCR was recovered from a woman in her twenties or thirties with COVID-19, enrolled during active disease. The sample was peripheral blood. The chain joins TRBV7-9 to TRBJ2-1; D is unresolved. The CDR3 bases are TGTGCCAGCAGCTTAGTCCTAAGCTCCTACAATGAGCAGTTCTTC. The encoded protein is CASSLVLSSYNEQFF.